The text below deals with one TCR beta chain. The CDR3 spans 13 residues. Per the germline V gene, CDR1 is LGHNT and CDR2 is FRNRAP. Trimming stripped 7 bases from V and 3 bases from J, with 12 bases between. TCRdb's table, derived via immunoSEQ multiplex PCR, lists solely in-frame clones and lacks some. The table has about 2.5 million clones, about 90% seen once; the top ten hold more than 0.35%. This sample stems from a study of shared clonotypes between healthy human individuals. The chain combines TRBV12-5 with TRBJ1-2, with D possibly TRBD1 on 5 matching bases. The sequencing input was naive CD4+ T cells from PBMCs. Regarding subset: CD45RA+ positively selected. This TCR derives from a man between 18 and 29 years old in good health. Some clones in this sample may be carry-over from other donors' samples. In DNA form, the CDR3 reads TGTGCTAGTGCTTTAGGGGAGGACTATGGCTACACCTTC. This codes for CASALGEDYGYTF.